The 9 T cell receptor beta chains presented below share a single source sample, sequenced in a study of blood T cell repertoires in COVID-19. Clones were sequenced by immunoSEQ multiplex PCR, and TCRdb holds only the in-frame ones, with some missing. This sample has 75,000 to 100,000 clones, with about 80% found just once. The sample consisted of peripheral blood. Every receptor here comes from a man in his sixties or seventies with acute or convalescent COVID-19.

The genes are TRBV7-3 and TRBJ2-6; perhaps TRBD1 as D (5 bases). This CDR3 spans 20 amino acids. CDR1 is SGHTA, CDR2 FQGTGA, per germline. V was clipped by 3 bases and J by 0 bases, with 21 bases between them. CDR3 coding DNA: TGTGCCAGCAGCTTGTTCGCCCGACAGCCGGAAGTCTCTGGGGCCAACGTCCTGACTTTC. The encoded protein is CASSLFARQPEVSGANVLTF. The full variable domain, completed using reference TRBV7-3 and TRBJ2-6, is GAGVSQTPSNKVTEKGKYVELRCDPISGHTALYWYRQSLGQGPEFLIYFQGTGAADDSGLPNDRFFAVRPEGSVSTLKIQRTERGDSAVYLCASSLFARQPEVSGANVLTFGAGSRLTVL.

The chain's CDR3 is CSVEIGGANTGELFF. For the CDR3, the DNA is TGCAGCGTTGAAATCGGCGGGGCGAACACCGGGGAGCTGTTTTTT. The chain uses TRBV29-1 and TRBJ2-2; TRBD2 is a possible D gene (6 bases). V lost 2 bases and J lost 0, with 10 bases in between. The germline V gene has CDR1 SQVTM and CDR2 ANQGSEA. The CDR3 consists of 15 residues.

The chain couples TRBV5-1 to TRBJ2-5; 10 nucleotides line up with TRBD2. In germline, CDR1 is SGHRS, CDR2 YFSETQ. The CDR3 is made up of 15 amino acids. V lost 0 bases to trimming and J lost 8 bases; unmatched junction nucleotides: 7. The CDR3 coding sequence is TGCGCCAGCAGCTTGGCCTCTAGCGGGAGTTCAACCCAGTACTTC. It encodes CASSLASSGSSTQYF.

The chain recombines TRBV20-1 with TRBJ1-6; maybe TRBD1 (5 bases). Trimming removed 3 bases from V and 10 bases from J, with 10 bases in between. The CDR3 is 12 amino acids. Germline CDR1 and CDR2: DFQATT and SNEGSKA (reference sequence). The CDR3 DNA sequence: TGCAGTGCTAGTTCCCAGGGCTCACCCCTCCACTTT. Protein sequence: CSASSQGSPLHF.

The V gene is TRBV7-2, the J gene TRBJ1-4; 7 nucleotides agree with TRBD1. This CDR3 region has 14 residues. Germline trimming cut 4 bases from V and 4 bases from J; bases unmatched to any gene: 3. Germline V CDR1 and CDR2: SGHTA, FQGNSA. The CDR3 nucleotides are TGTGCCAGCAGCTGGGGACAGTTTAATGAAAAACTGTTTTTT. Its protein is CASSWGQFNEKLFF.

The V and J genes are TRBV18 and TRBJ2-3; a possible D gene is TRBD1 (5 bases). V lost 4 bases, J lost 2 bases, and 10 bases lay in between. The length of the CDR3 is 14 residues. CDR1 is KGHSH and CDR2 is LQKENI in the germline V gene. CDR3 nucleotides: TGTGCCAGCTCACGCCGACAGTCCACAGATACGCAGTATTTT. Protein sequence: CASSRRQSTDTQYF. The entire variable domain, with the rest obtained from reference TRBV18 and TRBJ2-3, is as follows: NAGVMQNPRHLVRRRGQEARLRCSPMKGHSHVYWYRQLPEEGLKFMVYLQKENIIDESGMPKERFSAEFPKEGPSILRIQQVVRGDSAAYFCASSRRQSTDTQYFGPGTRLTVL.

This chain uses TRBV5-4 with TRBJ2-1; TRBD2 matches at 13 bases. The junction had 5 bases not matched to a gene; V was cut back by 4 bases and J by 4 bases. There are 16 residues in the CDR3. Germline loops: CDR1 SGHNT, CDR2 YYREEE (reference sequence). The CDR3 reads CASSRTSGSGYNEQFF. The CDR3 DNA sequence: TGTGCCAGCAGCCGGACTAGCGGGAGTGGGTACAATGAGCAGTTCTTC.

The CDR3 DNA is TGTGCCAGCAGACCTCGACTGATAATATCGAGGTCACCCTACGAGCAGTACTTC. Its translation: CASRPRLIISRSPYEQYF. The chain joins TRBV11-2 to TRBJ2-7; D gene ambiguous. Germline V lookup: CDR1 SGHAT, CDR2 FQNNGV. This CDR3 has 18 residues. V was trimmed by 6 bases and J by 2 bases, leaving 26 bases between them.

The DNA for the CDR3 is TGTGCCAGCAGCGAACAGGGGCCCTACTACGAGCAGTACTTC. It translates to CASSEQGPYYEQYF. The chain couples TRBV6-6 to TRBJ2-7, with 7 bases lining up with TRBD1. V gave up 6 bases and J gave up 3 bases; unmatched junction bases: 8. Germline V lookup: CDR1 MNHNY, CDR2 SVGAGI (reference sequence). The CDR3 sequence is 14 residues long.